The 19 T cell receptor beta chains given below trace back to one sample, sequenced in a study of cytomegalovirus exposure and HLA in healthy donors. Use of 60 Vbeta and 13 Jbeta primers characterized the PCR. Measured with immunoSEQ multiplex PCR; TCRdb has only the in-frame clones, and not every one. The top ten clones hold 1.5% of a sample with about 61,000 clones, around 89% of them seen once. Sequenced material: PBMCs. These receptors came from a man aged 25 to 40 in good health and CMV-seropositive.

The chain has TRBV19 and TRBJ1-4, with D possibly matching TRBD1 (5 bases). Trimming shortened V by 4 bases and J by 0 bases, and 12 bases separated the two germline ends. The CDR3 loop spans 16 amino acids. Germline CDR1 LNHDA, CDR2 SQIVND (reference sequence). The CDR3 loop reads CASSRGNIATNEKLFF. CDR3 in DNA: TGTGCCAGTAGTAGGGGCAACATTGCAACTAATGAAAAACTGTTTTTT.

This clone has only one observation. This CDR3 is CASSSNRVPNEKLFF. Here the CDR3 DNA reads TGTGCCAGCAGTTCCAACAGGGTCCCTAATGAAAAACTGTTTTTT. The chain joins TRBV28 to TRBJ1-4, with D perhaps TRBD1 (6 bases). This CDR3 comprises 15 residues. V was cut by 4 bases and J by 3 bases, with 12 bases left in between. Per the germline V gene, CDR1 is MDHEN and CDR2 is SYDVKM.

In DNA form, the CDR3 reads TGTGCCAGCAGTTTATCGTTGGGAGGCACAGATACGCAGTATTTT. Protein: CASSLSLGGTDTQYF. J is TRBJ2-3 and V is TRBV27, with a weak D call TRBD2 (5 bases). CDR3 length equals 15 residues. Trimming took 0 bases from V and 1 from J, leaving 8 bases between them. CDR1 MNHEY and CDR2 SMNVEV come from the germline V gene (reference sequence).

V is TRBV29-1 and J is TRBJ2-3, with D maybe TRBD2 (5 bases). The germline V gene encodes CDR1 SQVTM and CDR2 ANQGSEA. There are 14 residues in the CDR3. V was pared by 4 bases and J by 0 bases, with 11 bases between. The CDR3 DNA reads TGCAGCGTTGCCCTCGGCGGGAGCACAGATACGCAGTATTTT. This gives the protein CSVALGGSTDTQYF.

J is TRBJ2-7 and V is TRBV7-9, with 9 nucleotides matching TRBD2. The CDR3 loop spans 15 amino acids. Per the germline V gene, CDR1 is SEHNR and CDR2 is FQNEAQ (reference sequence). V gave up 5 bases and J gave up 7 bases; unmatched junction bases: 12. CDR3 residues: CASSKSGLASGEQYF. As DNA, the CDR3 is TGTGCCAGCAGCAAATCGGGACTAGCCTCGGGAGAGCAGTACTTC.

The chain links TRBV7-9 to TRBJ1-3; the match to TRBD1 covers 8 bases. V lost 3 bases, J lost 3 bases, and 4 bases stayed unmatched. This CDR3 comprises 15 residues. Looked up from germline, CDR1 is SEHNR and CDR2 is FQNEAQ (reference sequence). The CDR3 here is CASSFQGALGNTIYF. For the CDR3, the DNA is TGTGCCAGCAGCTTCCAGGGGGCGCTTGGAAACACCATATATTTT.

V is TRBV6-1 and J is TRBJ2-3; D gene unclear. Per the germline V gene, CDR1 is MNHNS and CDR2 is SASEGT. This CDR3 contains 14 residues. Trimming left V 6 bases short and J 0 bases short, with 10 bases between. The CDR3 loop is CASRPSVSTDTQYF. The DNA for the CDR3 is TGTGCCAGCAGGCCCTCGGTTAGCACAGATACGCAGTATTTT.

The chain combines TRBV25-1 with TRBJ1-2, with a weak D call TRBD1 (5 bases). V shed 2 bases and J shed 4 bases, with 11 bases lying between them. Germline V CDR1 and CDR2: MGHDK, SYGVNS. CDR3 length equals 14 residues. Here the CDR3 reads CASSERSGIYGYTF. In DNA form, the CDR3 reads TGTGCCAGCAGTGAAAGGTCAGGGATCTATGGCTACACCTTC.

The V gene is TRBV30, the J gene TRBJ2-5; tentatively, D is TRBD2 (6 bases). The germline gives CDR1 GTSNPN, CDR2 SVGIG (reference sequence). Between the trimmed V and J ends, which lost 1 base and 1 base, there was a span of 10 bases. CDR3 length: 14 amino acids. The CDR3 protein is CAWSDLGGQETQYF. DNA of the CDR3: TGTGCCTGGAGTGATTTGGGGGGCCAAGAGACCCAGTACTTC.

The V and J genes are TRBV7-6 and TRBJ1-5; D is uncertain. V lost 1 base and J lost 0, with 16 bases in between. The CDR3 has 18 residues. Per the germline V gene, CDR1 is SGHVS and CDR2 is FNYEAQ. CDR3 coding DNA: TGTGCCAGCAGCTTAGAACGACGGGGTCGAGGTAGCAATCAGCCCCAGCATTTT. Encoded protein: CASSLERRGRGSNQPQHF.

The genes are TRBV30 and TRBJ2-5; D remains unclear. V was clipped by 1 base and J by 4 bases, with 10 bases between them. In germline, CDR1 is GTSNPN, CDR2 SVGIG (reference sequence). This CDR3 has 13 residues. The CDR3 DNA is TGTGCCTGGAGTGACCTCCTCGGAGAGACCCAGTACTTC. This translates into CAWSDLLGETQYF.

The chain has TRBV13 and TRBJ2-1; 10 bases match TRBD2. The CDR3 length is 15 residues. In germline, CDR1 is PRHDT, CDR2 FYEKMQ (reference sequence). V shed 0 bases and J 5 bases; nucleotides not matched to a gene: 1. The CDR3 here is CASSLGLAGNNEQFF. The CDR3 DNA reads TGTGCCAGCAGCTTAGGACTAGCGGGGAACAATGAGCAGTTCTTC.

The chain employs TRBV19 and TRBJ2-5, with D hard to call. Germline V gene lookup returns CDR1 LNHDA and CDR2 SQIVND (reference sequence). The V end was cut by 0 bases, the J end by 5 bases, with 13 bases between. There are 15 residues in the CDR3. The CDR3 nucleotides read TGTGCCAGTAGTATAGATCTCGGCGGTGGGGAGACCCAGTACTTC. This codes for CASSIDLGGGETQYF.

V usage is TRBV9 and J usage is TRBJ2-3; 7 bases align to TRBD1. Germline lookup yields CDR1 SGDLS and CDR2 YYNGEE. This CDR3 has 15 amino acids. Trimming took 6 bases from V and 2 from J; bases not matched to a gene: 9. The CDR3 DNA reads TGTGCCAGCAATATCGCAGGGGGTTTCACAGATACGCAGTATTTT. It encodes CASNIAGGFTDTQYF.

The chain couples TRBV7-9 to TRBJ1-1; no reliable D call. Trimming shortened V by 5 bases and J by 7 bases, and 11 bases separated the two germline ends. CDR3 length equals 12 residues. Germline-derived CDR1 and CDR2 are SEHNR and FQNEAQ (reference sequence). CDR3 coding DNA: TGTGCCAGCAGCATCGGGGTTGTTGAAGCTTTCTTT. Residues: CASSIGVVEAFF.

This rearrangement joins TRBV9 to TRBJ2-2; tentative D call: TRBD1 (6 bases). Germline loops: CDR1 SGDLS, CDR2 YYNGEE. Trimming took off 0 bases at V and 4 bases at J, with 16 bases between the two ends. The CDR3 runs to 17 residues. As DNA, the CDR3 is TGTGCCAGCAGCGTAGATCCACTCAGGGGATCCACCGGGGAGCTGTTTTTT. Amino acid sequence: CASSVDPLRGSTGELFF.

The CDR3 reads CASSQGVGQAVEAFF. The DNA of the CDR3 is TGCGCCAGCAGCCAAGGAGTAGGACAGGCGGTGGAAGCTTTCTTT. The chain carries TRBV4-1 and TRBJ1-1; TRBD1 aligns across 7 bases. Germline trimming cut 1 base from V and 8 bases from J; bases unmatched to any gene: 10. The CDR3 extends over 15 amino acids. CDR1 and CDR2 from the germline V gene are MGHRA and YSYEKL.

Turning to this clone: Additional DNA sequences in this sample encode the identical CDR3. The chain links TRBV9 to TRBJ1-1; 7 bases are shared with TRBD1. The V gene's germline CDR1 is SGDLS and CDR2 YYNGEE. The V and J ends lost 3 bases and 4 bases, in that order; junction bases with no gene match: 6. The CDR3 is 14 residues long. The DNA of the CDR3 is TGTGCCAGCAGCGCCGAGACAGGGTCCACTGAAGCTTTCTTT. This codes for CASSAETGSTEAFF.

J is TRBJ1-1 and V is TRBV14; D gene ambiguous. Trimming removed 4 bases at V and 6 bases at J, with 9 bases between. The CDR3 is 12 residues long. Germline V gene lookup returns CDR1 SGHDN and CDR2 FVKESK. CDR3 in DNA: TGTGCCAGCAGCCCCTCCGGAGCTGAAGCTTTCTTT. It is translated as CASSPSGAEAFF.